The TCR beta chain described here comes from a study of preoperative IRX-2 immunotherapy in early breast cancer. Sequencing was performed with immunoSEQ multiplex PCR; in TCRdb, only in-frame clones are kept and a portion is missing. The table shows more than 20,000 clones, with approximately 80% occurring only once. Treatment reported: preoperative locoregional IRX-2 cytokine immunotherapy. This phase Ib study tested locoregional IRX-2 cytokine immunotherapy given before surgery. CDR1 and CDR2 (germline): MNHGY, SAAAGT. With V trimmed by 5 bases and J by 0 bases, 6 bases remained unmatched. CDR3 length: 16 amino acids.

This clonotype was sampled from a human donor with breast cancer. This chain uses TRBV6-8 with TRBJ1-5; 8 nucleotides match TRBD1. This specimen was lymph node tissue, taken before IRX-2 immunotherapy. In DNA form, the CDR3 reads TGTGCCAGCAGTACAGGGACAGGCTATAGCAATCAGCCCCAGCATTTT. Protein product: CASSTGTGYSNQPQHF.